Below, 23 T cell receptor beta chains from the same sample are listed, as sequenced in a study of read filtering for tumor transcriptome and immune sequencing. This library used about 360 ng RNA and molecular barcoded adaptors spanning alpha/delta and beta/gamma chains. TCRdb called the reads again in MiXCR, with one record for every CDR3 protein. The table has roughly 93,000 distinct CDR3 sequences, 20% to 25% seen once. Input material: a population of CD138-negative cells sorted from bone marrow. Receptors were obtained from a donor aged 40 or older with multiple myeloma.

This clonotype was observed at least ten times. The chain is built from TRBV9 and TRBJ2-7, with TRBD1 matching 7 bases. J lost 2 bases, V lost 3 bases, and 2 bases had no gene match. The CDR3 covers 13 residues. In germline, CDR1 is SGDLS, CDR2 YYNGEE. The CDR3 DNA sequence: TGTGCCAGCAGCGGGCAGGGGGCCTACGAGCAGTACTTC. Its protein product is CASSGQGAYEQYF. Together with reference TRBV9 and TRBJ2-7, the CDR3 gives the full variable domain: DSGVTQTPKHLITATGQRVTLRCSPRSGDLSVYWYQQSLDQGLQFLIQYYNGEERAKGNILERFSAQQFPDLHSELNLSSLELGDSALYFCASSGQGAYEQYFGPGTRLTVT.

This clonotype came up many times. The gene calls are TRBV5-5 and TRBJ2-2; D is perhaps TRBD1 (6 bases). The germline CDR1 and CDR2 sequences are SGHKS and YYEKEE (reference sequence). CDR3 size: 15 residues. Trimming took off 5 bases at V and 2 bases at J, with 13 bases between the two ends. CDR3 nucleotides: TGTGCCAGCAGTTACAGGACAGCCAACACCGGGGAGCTGTTTTTT. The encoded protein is CASSYRTANTGELFF.

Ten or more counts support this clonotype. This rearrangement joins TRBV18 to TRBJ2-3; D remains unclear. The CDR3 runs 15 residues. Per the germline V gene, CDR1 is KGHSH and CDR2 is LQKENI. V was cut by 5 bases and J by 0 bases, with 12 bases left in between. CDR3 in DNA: TGTGCCAGCTCATTGGTAGCCCAAAGCACAGATACGCAGTATTTT. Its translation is CASSLVAQSTDTQYF.

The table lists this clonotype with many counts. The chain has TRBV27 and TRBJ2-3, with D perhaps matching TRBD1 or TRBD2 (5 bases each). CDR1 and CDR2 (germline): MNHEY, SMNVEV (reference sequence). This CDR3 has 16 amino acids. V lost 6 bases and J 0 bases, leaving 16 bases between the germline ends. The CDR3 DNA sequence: TGTGCCAGCAGCCGGGACGAAGTTTCTAGCACAGATACGCAGTATTTT. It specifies CASSRDEVSSTDTQYF.

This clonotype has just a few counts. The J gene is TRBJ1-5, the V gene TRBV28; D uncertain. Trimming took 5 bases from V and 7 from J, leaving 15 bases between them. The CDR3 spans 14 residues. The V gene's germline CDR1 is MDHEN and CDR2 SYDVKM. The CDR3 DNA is TGTGCCAGCAGTGCAACGGCTAAAAACCAGCCCCAGCATTTT. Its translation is CASSATAKNQPQHF.

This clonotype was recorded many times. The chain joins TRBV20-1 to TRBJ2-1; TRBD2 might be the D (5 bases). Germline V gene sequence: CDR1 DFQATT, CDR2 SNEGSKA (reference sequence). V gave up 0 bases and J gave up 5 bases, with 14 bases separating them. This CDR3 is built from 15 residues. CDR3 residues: CSARDGGQVNNEQFF. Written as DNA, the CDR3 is TGCAGTGCTAGAGATGGAGGCCAGGTTAACAATGAGCAGTTCTTC.

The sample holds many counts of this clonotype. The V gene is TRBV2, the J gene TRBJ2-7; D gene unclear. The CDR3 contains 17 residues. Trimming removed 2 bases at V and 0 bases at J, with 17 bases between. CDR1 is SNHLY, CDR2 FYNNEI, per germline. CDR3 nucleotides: TGTGCCAGCAGTGAAATAACTACAGCCAGGAGCTCCTACGAGCAGTACTTC. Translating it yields CASSEITTARSSYEQYF.

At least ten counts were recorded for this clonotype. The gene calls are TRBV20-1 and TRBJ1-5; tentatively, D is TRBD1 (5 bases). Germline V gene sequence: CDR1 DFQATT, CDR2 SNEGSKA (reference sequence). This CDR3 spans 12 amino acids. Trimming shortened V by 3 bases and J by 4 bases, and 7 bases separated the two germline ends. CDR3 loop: CSASRANQPQHF. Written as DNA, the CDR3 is TGCAGTGCTAGCAGGGCGAATCAGCCCCAGCATTTT.

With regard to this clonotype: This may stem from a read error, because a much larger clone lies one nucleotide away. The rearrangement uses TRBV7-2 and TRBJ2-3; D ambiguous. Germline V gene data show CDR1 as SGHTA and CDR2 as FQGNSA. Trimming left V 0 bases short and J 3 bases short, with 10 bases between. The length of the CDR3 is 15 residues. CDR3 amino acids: CASSLAVRFTDTQYF. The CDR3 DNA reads TGTGCCAGCAGCTTAGCTGTACGGTTTACAGATACGCAGTATTTT.

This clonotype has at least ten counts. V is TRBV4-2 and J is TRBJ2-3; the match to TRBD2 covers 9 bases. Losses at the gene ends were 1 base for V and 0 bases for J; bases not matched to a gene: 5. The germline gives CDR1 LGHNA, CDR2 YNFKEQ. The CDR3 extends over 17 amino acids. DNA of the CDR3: TGTGCCAGCAGCCAAGCGACTAGCGGCACTAGCACAGATACGCAGTATTTT. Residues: CASSQATSGTSTDTQYF.

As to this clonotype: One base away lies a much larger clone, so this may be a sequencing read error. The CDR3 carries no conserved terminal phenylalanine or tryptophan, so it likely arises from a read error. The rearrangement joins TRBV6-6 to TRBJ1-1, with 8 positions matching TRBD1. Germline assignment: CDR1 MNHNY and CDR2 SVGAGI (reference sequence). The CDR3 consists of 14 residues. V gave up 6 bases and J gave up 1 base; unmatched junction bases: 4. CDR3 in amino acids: CASRDREGNTEAFL. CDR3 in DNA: TGTGCCAGCAGGGACAGGGAAGGGAACACTGAAGCTTTCTTG.

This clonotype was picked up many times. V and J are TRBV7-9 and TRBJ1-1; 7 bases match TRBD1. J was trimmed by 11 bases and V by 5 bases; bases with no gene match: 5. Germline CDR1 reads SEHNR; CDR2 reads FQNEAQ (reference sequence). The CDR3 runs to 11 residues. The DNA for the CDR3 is TGTGCCAGCAGCGACGGGACAGCGGCTTTCTTT. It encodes CASSDGTAAFF.

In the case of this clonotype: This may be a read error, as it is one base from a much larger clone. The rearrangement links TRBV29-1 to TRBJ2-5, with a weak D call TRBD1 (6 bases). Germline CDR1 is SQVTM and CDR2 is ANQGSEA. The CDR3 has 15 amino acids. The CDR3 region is CGVSTGTTFQETQYF. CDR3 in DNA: TGCGGCGTTAGTACCGGGACAACCTTCCAAGAGACCCAGTACTTC.

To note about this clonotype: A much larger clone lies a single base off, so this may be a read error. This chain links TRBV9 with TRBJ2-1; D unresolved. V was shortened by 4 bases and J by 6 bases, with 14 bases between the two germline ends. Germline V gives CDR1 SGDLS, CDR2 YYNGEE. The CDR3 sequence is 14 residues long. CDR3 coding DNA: TGTGCCAGCAGCTCAGTCAGAGGCCTCAATGAGCAGTTCTTC. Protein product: CASSSVRGLNEQFF.

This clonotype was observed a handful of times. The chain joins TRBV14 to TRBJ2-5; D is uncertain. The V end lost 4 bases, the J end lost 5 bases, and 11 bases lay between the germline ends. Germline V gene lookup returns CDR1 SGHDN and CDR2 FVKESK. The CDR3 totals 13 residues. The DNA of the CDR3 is TGTGCCAGCAGCCGGTGGGTTCGGGAGACCCAGTACTTC. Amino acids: CASSRWVRETQYF.

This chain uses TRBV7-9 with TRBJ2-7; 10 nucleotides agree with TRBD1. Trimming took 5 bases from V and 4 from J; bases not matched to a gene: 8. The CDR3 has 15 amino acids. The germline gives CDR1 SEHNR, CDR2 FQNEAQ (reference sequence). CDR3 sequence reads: CASSGSGQGEYEQYF. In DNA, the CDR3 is TGTGCCAGCAGCGGGAGCGGACAGGGGGAATACGAGCAGTACTTC.

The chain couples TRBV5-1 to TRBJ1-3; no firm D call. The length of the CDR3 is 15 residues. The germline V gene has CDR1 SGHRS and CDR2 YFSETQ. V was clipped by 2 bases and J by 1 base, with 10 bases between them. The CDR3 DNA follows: TGCGCCAGCAGCTTTTCTGGGGATTCTGGAAACACCATATATTTT. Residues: CASSFSGDSGNTIYF.

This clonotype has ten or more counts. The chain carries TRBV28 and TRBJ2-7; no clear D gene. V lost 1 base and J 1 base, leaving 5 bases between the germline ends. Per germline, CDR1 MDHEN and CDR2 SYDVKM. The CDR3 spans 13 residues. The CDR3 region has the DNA TGTGCCAGCAGTTTATCACAGTCCTACGAGCAGTACTTC. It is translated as CASSLSQSYEQYF.

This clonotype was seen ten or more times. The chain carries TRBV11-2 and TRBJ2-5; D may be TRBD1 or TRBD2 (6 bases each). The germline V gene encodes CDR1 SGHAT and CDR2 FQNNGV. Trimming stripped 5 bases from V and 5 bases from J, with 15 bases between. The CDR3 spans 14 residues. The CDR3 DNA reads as TGTGCCAGCAGCCCATTAAAAGGGGGGGAGACCCAGTACTTC. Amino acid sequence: CASSPLKGGETQYF.

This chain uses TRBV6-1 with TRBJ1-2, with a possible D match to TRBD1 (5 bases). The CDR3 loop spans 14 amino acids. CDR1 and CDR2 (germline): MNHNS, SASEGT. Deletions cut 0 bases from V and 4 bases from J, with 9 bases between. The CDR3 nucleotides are TGTGCCAGCAGTGAAGCGGGGACTTCCTATGGCTACACCTTC. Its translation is CASSEAGTSYGYTF.

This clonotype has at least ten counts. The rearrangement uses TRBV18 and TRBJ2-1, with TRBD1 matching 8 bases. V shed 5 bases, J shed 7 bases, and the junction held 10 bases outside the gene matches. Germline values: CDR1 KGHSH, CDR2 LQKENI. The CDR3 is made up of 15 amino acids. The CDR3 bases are TGTGCCAGCTCATTCCCGGACAGGGACGTGAATGAGCAGTTCTTC. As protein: CASSFPDRDVNEQFF.

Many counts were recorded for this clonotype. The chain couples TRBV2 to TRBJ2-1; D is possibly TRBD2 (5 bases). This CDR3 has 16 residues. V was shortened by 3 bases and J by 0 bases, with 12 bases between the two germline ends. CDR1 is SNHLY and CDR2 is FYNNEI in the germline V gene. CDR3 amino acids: CASSDRTFSSYNEQFF. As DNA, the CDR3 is TGTGCCAGCAGTGACCGGACTTTCAGCTCCTACAATGAGCAGTTCTTC. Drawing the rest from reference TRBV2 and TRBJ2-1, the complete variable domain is EPEVTQTPSHQVTQMGQEVILRCVPISNHLYFYWYRQILGQKVEFLVSFYNNEISEKSEIFDDQFSVERPDGSNFTLKIRSTKLEDSAMYFCASSDRTFSSYNEQFFGPGTRLTVL.

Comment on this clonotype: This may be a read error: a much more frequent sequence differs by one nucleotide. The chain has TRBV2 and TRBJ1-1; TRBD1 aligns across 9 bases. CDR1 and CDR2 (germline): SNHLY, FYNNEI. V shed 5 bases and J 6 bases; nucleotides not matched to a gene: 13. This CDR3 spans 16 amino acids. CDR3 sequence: CASSPYRGRYNSEAFF. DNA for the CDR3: TGTGCCAGCAGTCCTTACAGGGGGCGGTATAACTCTGAAGCTTTCTTT.